This TCR beta chain comes out of a study of T cell changes during pregnancy in multiple sclerosis. Clones were read by immunoSEQ multiplex PCR, and TCRdb kept only the in-frame ones, dropping some. The sample records some 81,000 clones, around nine tenths being singletons. The V gene's germline CDR1 is MDHEN and CDR2 SYDVKM. The CDR3 extends over 16 amino acids. Trimming cost V 4 bases and J 5 bases; bases outside gene matches: 12. This material consisted of peripheral blood, taken before pregnancy. This TCR came from a female donor with multiple sclerosis, enrolled in a pregnancy study. The V gene is TRBV28, the J gene TRBJ2-3; 7 bases align to TRBD2. This CDR3 reads CASSSWDYRLQDTQYF. In DNA form, the CDR3 reads TGTGCCAGCAGTTCCTGGGACTACCGACTCCAAGATACGCAGTATTTT.